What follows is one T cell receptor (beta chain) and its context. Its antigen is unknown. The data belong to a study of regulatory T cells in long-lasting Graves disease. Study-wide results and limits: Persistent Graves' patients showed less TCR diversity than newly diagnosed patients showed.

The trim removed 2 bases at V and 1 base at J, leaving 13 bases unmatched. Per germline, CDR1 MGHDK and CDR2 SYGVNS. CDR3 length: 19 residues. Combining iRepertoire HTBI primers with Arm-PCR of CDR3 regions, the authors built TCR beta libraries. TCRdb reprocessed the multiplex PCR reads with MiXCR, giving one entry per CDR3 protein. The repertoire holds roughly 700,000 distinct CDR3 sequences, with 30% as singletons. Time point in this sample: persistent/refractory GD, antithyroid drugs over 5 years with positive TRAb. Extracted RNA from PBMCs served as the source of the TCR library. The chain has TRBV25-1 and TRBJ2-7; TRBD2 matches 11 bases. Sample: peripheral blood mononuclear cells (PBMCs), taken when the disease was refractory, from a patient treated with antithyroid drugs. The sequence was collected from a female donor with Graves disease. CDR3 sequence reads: CASSESIGSRLAGSYEQYF. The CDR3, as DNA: TGTGCCAGCAGTGAAAGTATCGGTTCCCGACTAGCGGGGTCCTACGAGCAGTACTTC.